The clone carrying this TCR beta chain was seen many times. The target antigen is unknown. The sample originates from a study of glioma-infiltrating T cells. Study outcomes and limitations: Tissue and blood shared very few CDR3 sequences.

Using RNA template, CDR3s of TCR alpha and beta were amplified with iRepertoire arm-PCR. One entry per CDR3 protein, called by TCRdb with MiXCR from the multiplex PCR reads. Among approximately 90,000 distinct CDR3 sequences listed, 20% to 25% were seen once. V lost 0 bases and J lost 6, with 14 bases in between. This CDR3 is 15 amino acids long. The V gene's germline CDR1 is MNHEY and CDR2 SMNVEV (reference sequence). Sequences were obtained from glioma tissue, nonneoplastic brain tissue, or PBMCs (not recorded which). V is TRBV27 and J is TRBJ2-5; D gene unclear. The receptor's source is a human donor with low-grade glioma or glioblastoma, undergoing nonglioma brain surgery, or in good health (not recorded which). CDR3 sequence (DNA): TGTGCCAGCAGTTTATCAGGCTCCATTCAACAGACCCAGTACTTC. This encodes CASSLSGSIQQTQYF.